These 24 T cell receptor beta chains were sequenced from one sample in a study of OX40 agonist ivuxolimab in advanced cancers. Produced via immunoSEQ multiplex PCR; TCRdb's table is partial and in-frame only. The profile shows 16,000 or so clones, around 79% of them singletons. Material: CD4+ or CD8+ T cells sorted from blood, obtained in a trial of the OX40 agonist ivuxolimab. All receptors derive from an adult with an advanced solid tumor such as melanoma, head and neck, liver or kidney cancer.

This chain joins TRBV13 and TRBJ2-7; the D call may be TRBD1 or TRBD2 (6 bases each). Looked up from germline, CDR1 is PRHDT and CDR2 is FYEKMQ (reference sequence). This CDR3 is built from 16 residues. The V and J ends lost 2 bases and 3 bases respectively, with 17 bases between them. CDR3 sequence: CASSLRGGIRGYEQYF. The CDR3 DNA follows: TGTGCCAGCAGCTTACGAGGAGGGATCAGGGGCTACGAGCAGTACTTC. The full variable domain, in which reference TRBV13 and TRBJ2-7 provide the parts outside the CDR3, is AAGVIQSPRHLIKEKRETATLKCYPIPRHDTVYWYQQGPGQDPQFLISFYEKMQSDKGSIPDRFSAQQFSDYHSELNMSSLELGDSALYFCASSLRGGIRGYEQYFGPGTRLTVT.

V usage is TRBV5-8 and J usage is TRBJ1-2, with TRBD1 as a possible D gene (5 bases). Trimming took off 1 base at V and 4 bases at J, with 11 bases between the two ends. Germline loops: CDR1 SGHTS, CDR2 YDEGEE. CDR3 length: 14 residues. The CDR3 sequence: CASSLLGRAYGYTF. In DNA form, the CDR3 reads TGTGCCAGCAGCTTGCTAGGCAGGGCCTATGGCTACACCTTC.

This clone has more than one count but fewer than ten. This sequence joins TRBV18 and TRBJ2-7; TRBD2 aligns across 14 bases. Unmatched junction bases numbered 6, after V lost 0 bases and J lost 5 bases. The length of the CDR3 is 17 residues. The germline gives CDR1 KGHSH, CDR2 LQKENI. The chain's CDR3 is CASSPPGLAGAIDEQYF. The CDR3 bases are TGTGCCAGCTCACCACCGGGACTAGCGGGGGCCATCGACGAGCAGTACTTC.

This chain links TRBV6-5 with TRBJ1-1; no clear D gene. The length of the CDR3 is 13 residues. Deletions cut 2 bases from V and 5 bases from J, with 9 bases between. The germline CDR1 and CDR2 sequences are MNHEY and SVGAGI. In DNA form, the CDR3 reads TGTGCCAGCAGTTACAAGGTAAAGACTGAAGCTTTCTTT. This sequence encodes CASSYKVKTEAFF.

The rearrangement uses TRBV6-5 and TRBJ2-7; D gene unclear. The CDR3 runs to 15 residues. Germline V CDR1 and CDR2: MNHEY, SVGAGI. V was cut by 5 bases and J by 3 bases, with 17 bases left in between. The CDR3 DNA sequence: TGTGCCAGCAGTGGATCCGGGCGTGGATTCTACGAGCAGTACTTC. The encoded protein is CASSGSGRGFYEQYF.

The V and J genes are TRBV4-3 and TRBJ2-7; D possibly corresponds to TRBD1 (5 bases). V was shortened by 0 bases and J by 1 base, with 13 bases between the two germline ends. The length of the CDR3 is 16 residues. Germline CDR1 is LGHNA and CDR2 is YSLEER. The CDR3 DNA follows: TGCGCCAGCAGCCAAGAACGAGCAGGACAATCCTACGAGCAGTACTTC. It encodes CASSQERAGQSYEQYF.

This chain joins TRBV4-1 and TRBJ1-2, with D perhaps matching TRBD1 (6 bases). The CDR3 contains 14 residues. Trimming pared 0 bases from V and 4 bases from J, leaving 9 bases between. The germline V gene encodes CDR1 MGHRA and CDR2 YSYEKL. CDR3: CASSQDRTVYGYTF. The CDR3, as DNA: TGCGCCAGCAGCCAAGATCGGACAGTCTATGGCTACACCTTC.

This clone was seen only once. In DNA form, the CDR3 reads TGTGCCAGCAGCTTGTGGACCGAGGATTCCTATGGCTACACCTTC. Encoded protein: CASSLWTEDSYGYTF. The chain employs TRBV5-4 and TRBJ1-2; unclear D gene. The CDR3 runs 15 residues. The germline V and J ends were trimmed by 1 base and 4 bases, with 14 bases remaining between them. The germline V gene has CDR1 SGHNT and CDR2 YYREEE (reference sequence).

The rearrangement links TRBV13 to TRBJ1-4; D uncertain. The germline V and J ends were trimmed by 1 base and 4 bases, with 7 bases remaining between them. The CDR3 runs to 14 residues. In germline, CDR1 is PRHDT, CDR2 FYEKMQ (reference sequence). The CDR3 region is CASSLAGSNEKLFF. DNA of the CDR3: TGTGCCAGCAGCTTAGCGGGAAGTAATGAAAAACTGTTTTTT.

This sequence joins TRBV10-3 and TRBJ2-1; 9 nucleotides align to TRBD1. Germline V gene lookup returns CDR1 ENHRY and CDR2 SYGVKD. This CDR3 spans 16 amino acids. Losses at the gene ends were 3 bases for V and 9 bases for J; bases not matched to a gene: 12. CDR3 loop: CAISDPGTGTPGEQFF. CDR3 nucleotide sequence: TGTGCCATCAGTGACCCCGGGACAGGGACCCCCGGTGAGCAGTTCTTC.

The rearrangement links TRBV4-1 to TRBJ2-3; 7 bases align to TRBD2. Germline V lookup: CDR1 MGHRA, CDR2 YSYEKL. V was pared by 0 bases and J by 2 bases, with 11 bases of the junction left unmatched. CDR3 length equals 18 residues. The CDR3 protein is CASSQEGGRRGTTDTQYF. DNA of the CDR3: TGCGCCAGCAGCCAAGAGGGAGGCCGGCGGGGGACCACAGATACGCAGTATTTT.

The rearrangement links TRBV4-1 to TRBJ2-7, with TRBD1 matching over 11 bases. Germline CDR1 is MGHRA and CDR2 is YSYEKL. The trim removed 1 base at V and 3 bases at J, leaving 5 bases unmatched. The length of the CDR3 is 16 residues. The CDR3 sequence is CASSQGPGTGGYEQYF. As DNA, the CDR3 is TGCGCCAGCAGCCAAGGTCCCGGGACAGGGGGCTACGAGCAGTACTTC.

V usage is TRBV29-1 and J usage is TRBJ2-4; no definite D call. With 7 bases removed from V and 8 bases from J, the gap between germline ends came to 12 bases. The CDR3 loop spans 11 amino acids. Germline CDR1 and CDR2: SQVTM and ANQGSEA. Here the CDR3 reads CSATAADIQYF. In DNA form, the CDR3 reads TGCAGCGCGACGGCCGCGGACATTCAGTACTTC.

Note on this clone: A read error is likely here: a far larger clone is one base away. The V call is TRBV7-8, the J call TRBJ2-7; 7 bases map to TRBD1. Trimming at V came to 4 bases and at J to 0 bases, leaving 3 bases not matched to a gene. The CDR3 extends over 14 amino acids. Germline CDR1 and CDR2: SGHVS and FQNEAQ. The CDR3 sequence is CASSSGQLSYEQYF. Here the CDR3 DNA reads TGTGCCAGCAGCTCGGGACAGCTCTCCTACGAGCAGTACTTC.

This clone was seen only once. V and J are TRBV9 and TRBJ1-1, with 7 bases lining up with TRBD1. Germline CDR1 reads SGDLS; CDR2 reads YYNGEE. V lost 3 bases to trimming and J lost 4 bases; unmatched junction nucleotides: 6. The CDR3 has 14 residues. The CDR3 nucleotides read TGTGCCAGCAGCGCGTGGGACAGCAGCACTGAAGCTTTCTTT. Translated: CASSAWDSSTEAFF.

The genes are TRBV2 and TRBJ2-7; D might be TRBD2 (5 bases). The CDR3 has 14 residues. Germline loops: CDR1 SNHLY, CDR2 FYNNEI. Trimming left V 0 bases short and J 3 bases short, with 9 bases between. CDR3 amino acids: CASSEAVGDYEQYF. DNA for the CDR3: TGTGCCAGCAGTGAAGCCGTCGGGGACTACGAGCAGTACTTC.

The chain recombines TRBV4-1 with TRBJ2-7, with 8 bases identical to TRBD1. The CDR3 runs 16 residues. Germline V gives CDR1 MGHRA, CDR2 YSYEKL. The junction had 8 bases not matched to a gene; V was cut back by 0 bases and J by 4 bases. The CDR3 DNA reads TGCGCCAGCAGCCAAGAACCGGGACAGGTCCTATACGAGCAGTACTTC. Protein: CASSQEPGQVLYEQYF.

The rearrangement joins TRBV4-2 to TRBJ1-1; no reliable D call. The CDR3 consists of 12 residues. Germline V gene lookup returns CDR1 LGHNA and CDR2 YNFKEQ. Between the trimmed V and J ends, which lost 4 bases and 8 bases, there was a span of 11 bases. The CDR3 region has the DNA TGTGCCAGCAGCCTATCAGCCGTCGAAGCTTTCTTT. Translated, it gives CASSLSAVEAFF.

The CDR3: CASSPYEQYF. The CDR3 nucleotides read TGTGCCAGCAGCCCCTACGAGCAGTACTTC. This chain joins TRBV5-6 and TRBJ2-7, with D uncertain. V lost 4 bases, J lost 2 bases, and 1 base lay in between. CDR3 length equals 10 residues. The germline V gene encodes CDR1 SGHDT and CDR2 YYEEEE. The full variable domain, completed using reference TRBV5-6 and TRBJ2-7, is DAGVTQSPTHLIKTRGQQVTLRCSPKSGHDTVSWYQQALGQGPQFIFQYYEEEERQRGNFPDRFSGHQFPNYSSELNVNALLLGDSALYLCASSPYEQYFGPGTRLTVT.

For this clone: A junction end diverges from the germline sequence, so it may reflect a read error. The rearrangement uses TRBV5-4 and TRBJ1-6; TRBD1 is a possible D gene (6 bases). This CDR3 has 18 residues. CDR1 is SGHNT, CDR2 YYREEE, per germline (reference sequence). The CDR3 region is CASSQDSGYSSQNSPLHF. The DNA for the CDR3 is TGCGCCAGCAGCCAGGACAGTGGGTATTCCAGCCAAAATTCACCCCTCCACTTT. Full variable domain (remainder filled in from reference TRBV5-4 and TRBJ1-6): ETGVTQSPTHLIKTRGQQVTLRCSSQSGHNTVSWYQQALGQGPQFIFQYYREEENGRGNFPPRFSGLQFPNYSSELNVNALELDDSALYLCASSQDSGYSSQNSPLHFGNGTRLTVT.

The V and J genes are TRBV6-4 and TRBJ2-2, with D possibly TRBD1 on 6 matching bases. Germline V gene sequence: CDR1 MRHNA, CDR2 SNTAGT. The V end was cut by 5 bases, the J end by 3 bases, with 10 bases between. This CDR3 region has 14 residues. CDR3 in DNA: TGTGCCAGCAGTCCGGGACATGACACCGGGGAGCTGTTTTTT. Protein: CASSPGHDTGELFF.

The chain combines TRBV19 with TRBJ1-2; maybe TRBD1 (6 bases). CDR1 is LNHDA, CDR2 SQIVND, per germline (reference sequence). This CDR3 is 18 amino acids long. The V and J ends lost 5 bases and 0 bases respectively, with 22 bases between them. The CDR3 is CASSPITPQGQTNYGYTF. The CDR3 DNA sequence: TGTGCCAGTAGTCCCATTACCCCACAGGGCCAGACTAACTATGGCTACACCTTC.

The chain links TRBV7-3 to TRBJ1-1; D might be TRBD1 (5 bases). The germline V gene encodes CDR1 SGHTA and CDR2 FQGTGA. The CDR3 runs to 15 residues. Deletions cut 5 bases from V and 4 bases from J, with 17 bases between. The CDR3 sequence: CASSRLGQGPTEAFF. The DNA for the CDR3 is TGTGCCAGCAGCCGCTTAGGGCAGGGCCCCACTGAAGCTTTCTTT.

This chain uses TRBV6-6 with TRBJ1-2, with TRBD1 as a possible D gene (5 bases). This CDR3 is 14 amino acids long. V was cut by 5 bases and J by 5 bases, with 15 bases left in between. CDR1 and CDR2 (germline): MNHNY, SVGAGI (reference sequence). The CDR3: CASSPGTGGYGYTF. CDR3 sequence (DNA): TGTGCCAGCAGTCCCGGGACGGGGGGGTATGGCTACACCTTC.